This T cell receptor (beta chain) was identified in a study of CD8 T cells in Susac syndrome. RNA in amounts of about 0.5 to 1 ug was reverse transcribed with random hexamers. From the immunoSEQ multiplex PCR reads, TCRdb called clonotypes with MiXCR, one entry per CDR3 protein. The data show over 150,000 distinct CDR3 sequences, roughly 95% seen once. From germline, CDR1 is MNHEY and CDR2 SMNVEV (reference sequence). The V end was cut by 10 bases, the J end by 1 base, with 12 bases between. The CDR3 has 13 residues. Sequences were obtained from CD4+ T cells from PBMCs. This chain joins TRBV27 and TRBJ2-3; D may be TRBD2 (6 bases). The receptor's source is a human donor with Susac syndrome. The CDR3 reads CATTGSRTDTQYF. The CDR3 DNA sequence: TGTGCCACCACCGGGAGCCGCACAGATACGCAGTATTTT.